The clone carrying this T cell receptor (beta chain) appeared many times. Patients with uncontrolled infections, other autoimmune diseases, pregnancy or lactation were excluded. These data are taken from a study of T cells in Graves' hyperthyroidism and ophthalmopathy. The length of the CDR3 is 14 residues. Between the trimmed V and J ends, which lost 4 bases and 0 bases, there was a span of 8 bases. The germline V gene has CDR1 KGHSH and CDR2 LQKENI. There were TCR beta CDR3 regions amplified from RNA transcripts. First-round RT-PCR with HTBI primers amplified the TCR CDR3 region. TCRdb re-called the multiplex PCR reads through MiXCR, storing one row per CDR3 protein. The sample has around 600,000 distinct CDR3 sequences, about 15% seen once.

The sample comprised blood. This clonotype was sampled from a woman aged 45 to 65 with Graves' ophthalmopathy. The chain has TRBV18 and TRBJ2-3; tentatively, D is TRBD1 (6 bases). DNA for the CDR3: TGTGCCAGCTCACAGGACAGAAGCACAGATACGCAGTATTTT. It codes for CASSQDRSTDTQYF. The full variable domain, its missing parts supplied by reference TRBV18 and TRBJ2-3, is NAGVMQNPRHLVRRRGQEARLRCSPMKGHSHVYWYRQLPEEGLKFMVYLQKENIIDESGMPKERFSAEFPKEGPSILRIQQVVRGDSAAYFCASSQDRSTDTQYFGPGTRLTVL.